This T cell receptor (beta chain) is from a study of blood T cell repertoires in COVID-19. Study background: The United States, Italy and Spain were the sources of the acute and convalescent COVID-19 samples. From T cells, B-cell-depleted T cells, or PBMCs came the material, which was cDNA or gDNA.

Authors' data handling: Using reference gene primer amplification, nucleated cell counts were estimated. Profiled with immunoSEQ multiplex PCR; TCRdb holds only in-frame clones, not every one. V and J calls and clone size come straight from that table; D and trimming were deduced from the DNA. The sample consists of about 90,000 clones, 75% to 90% of them appearing once. Germline V CDR1 and CDR2: SGHRS, YFSETQ. CDR3 length equals 17 residues. Between the trimmed V and J ends, which lost 3 bases and 9 bases, there was a span of 25 bases. The V and J genes are TRBV5-1 and TRBJ2-1, with D perhaps matching TRBD2 (5 bases). This receptor was identified in a woman in her seventies with acute or convalescent COVID-19. The sequencing sample was made of peripheral blood. CDR3 nucleotide sequence: TGCGCCAGCAGCTCAATAAGGAGAATAAGCGGTGGGCGTGAGCAGTTCTTC. Its protein product is CASSSIRRISGGREQFF.